This TCR beta chain was obtained from a study of shared clonotypes between healthy human individuals. The wider study: There were three CD4 naive, three CD4 memory, two CD8 naive and one CD8 memory plates per donor.

The protocol was immunoSEQ multiplex PCR, while the TCRdb copy is restricted to in-frame clones and leaves out a portion. The table lists about 1.5 million clones, roughly 95% of them singletons. Study-wide points: Only a few donors were included, so the genetic and exposure-history diversity represented was limited. Non-shared clonotypes had lower generation probabilities than clonotypes shared by all four sorted-subset donors. Estimated richness was generally greater in naive than memory subsets.

The sample holds one count of this clone. Its antigen is unknown. The length of the CDR3 is 14 residues. J was trimmed by 6 bases and V by 0 bases; bases with no gene match: 6. Germline loops: CDR1 SGHNT, CDR2 YYREEE (reference sequence). The TCR comes from a man under 40 in good health. The sequencing input was naive CD4+ T cells sorted from blood. Sample subset: CD45RA+ positively selected. This sequence joins TRBV5-4 and TRBJ2-7; TRBD2 agrees at 7 bases. CDR3 coding DNA: TGTGCCAGCAGCTTGGCGAGACTAGCTTCCGAGCAGTACTTC. Its translation is CASSLARLASEQYF.